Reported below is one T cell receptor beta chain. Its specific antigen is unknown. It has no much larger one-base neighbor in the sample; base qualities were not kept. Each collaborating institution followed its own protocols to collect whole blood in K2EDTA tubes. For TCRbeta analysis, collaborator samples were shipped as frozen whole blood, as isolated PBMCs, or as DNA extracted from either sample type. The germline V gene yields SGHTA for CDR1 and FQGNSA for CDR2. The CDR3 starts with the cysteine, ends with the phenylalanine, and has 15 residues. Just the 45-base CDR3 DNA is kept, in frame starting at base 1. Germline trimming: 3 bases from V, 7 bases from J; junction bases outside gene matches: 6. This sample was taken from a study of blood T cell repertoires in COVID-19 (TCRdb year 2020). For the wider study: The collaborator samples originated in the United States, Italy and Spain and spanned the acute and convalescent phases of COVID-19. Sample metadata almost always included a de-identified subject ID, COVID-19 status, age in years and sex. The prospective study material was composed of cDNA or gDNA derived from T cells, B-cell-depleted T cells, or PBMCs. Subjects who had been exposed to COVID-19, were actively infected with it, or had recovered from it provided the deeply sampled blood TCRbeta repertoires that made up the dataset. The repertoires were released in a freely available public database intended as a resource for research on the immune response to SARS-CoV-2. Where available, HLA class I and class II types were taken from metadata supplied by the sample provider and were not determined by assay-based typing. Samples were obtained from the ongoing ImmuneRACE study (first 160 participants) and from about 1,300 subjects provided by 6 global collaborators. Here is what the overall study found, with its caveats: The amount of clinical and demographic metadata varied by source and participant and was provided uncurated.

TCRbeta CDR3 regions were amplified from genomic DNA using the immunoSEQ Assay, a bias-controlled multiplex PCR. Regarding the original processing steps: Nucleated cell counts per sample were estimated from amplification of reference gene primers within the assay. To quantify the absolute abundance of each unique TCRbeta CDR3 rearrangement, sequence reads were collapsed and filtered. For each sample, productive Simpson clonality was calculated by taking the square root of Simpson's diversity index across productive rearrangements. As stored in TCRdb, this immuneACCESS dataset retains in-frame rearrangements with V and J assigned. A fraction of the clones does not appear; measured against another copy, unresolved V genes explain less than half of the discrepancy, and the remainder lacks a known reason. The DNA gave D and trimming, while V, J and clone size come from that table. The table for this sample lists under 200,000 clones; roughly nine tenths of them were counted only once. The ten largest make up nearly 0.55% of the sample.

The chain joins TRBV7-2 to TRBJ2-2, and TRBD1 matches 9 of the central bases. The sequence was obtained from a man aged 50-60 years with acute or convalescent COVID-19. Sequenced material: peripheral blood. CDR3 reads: CASSFRDRESGELFF. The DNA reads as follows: TGTGCCAGCAGCTTCCGGGACAGGGAAAGCGGGGAGCTGTTTTTT.